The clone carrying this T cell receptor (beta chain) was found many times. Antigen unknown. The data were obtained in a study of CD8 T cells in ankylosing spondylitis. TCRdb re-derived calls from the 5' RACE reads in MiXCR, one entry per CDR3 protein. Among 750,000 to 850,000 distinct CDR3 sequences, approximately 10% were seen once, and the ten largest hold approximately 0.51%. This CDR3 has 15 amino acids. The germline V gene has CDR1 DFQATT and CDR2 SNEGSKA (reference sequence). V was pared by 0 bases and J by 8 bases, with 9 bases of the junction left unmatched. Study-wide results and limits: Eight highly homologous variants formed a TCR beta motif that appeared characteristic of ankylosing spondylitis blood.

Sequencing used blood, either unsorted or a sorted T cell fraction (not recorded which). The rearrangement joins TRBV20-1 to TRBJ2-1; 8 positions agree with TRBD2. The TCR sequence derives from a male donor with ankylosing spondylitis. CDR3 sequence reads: CSARDIGTRSDEQFF. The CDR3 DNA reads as TGCAGTGCTAGAGATATCGGGACTAGATCCGATGAGCAGTTCTTC.